This T cell receptor (beta chain) was documented in a study of shared clonotypes between healthy human individuals. TCRdb's table, derived via immunoSEQ multiplex PCR, lists solely in-frame clones and lacks some. Found here are about 1 million clones, around four fifths of them singletons; the top ten hold 1.4% to 1.5%. Study observations and caveats: In a handful of donors, about 5% of naive CD4 clonotypes appeared in common.

Trimming removed 2 bases from V and 3 bases from J, with 15 bases in between. The V gene's germline CDR1 is MNHEY and CDR2 SVGAGI. This CDR3 region has 16 residues. As regards this clone: Its matching antigen is unknown.

The sequenced material came from memory CD4+ T cells sorted from blood. Subset given: CD45RA-negative fraction. The gene calls are TRBV6-5 and TRBJ2-3; D is unclear. The source of this sequence is a man aged 18 to 30 in good health. The CDR3 DNA sequence: TGTGCCAGCAGTTACCCGCCATTCTCCTGTACAGATACGCAGTATTTT. Translated: CASSYPPFSCTDTQYF.